Presented here are 27 T cell receptor beta chains from one specimen sequenced in a study of T cells after yellow fever vaccination. One entry per CDR3 protein results from TCRdb running MiXCR on the 5' RACE reads. The sample has about 74,000 distinct CDR3 sequences; approximately 7% are singletons. This specimen consisted of CD8+ T cells sorted from PBMCs, obtained 5 days after the first yellow fever vaccination. These receptors came from a man aged 18 to 29 who received the YFV17D yellow fever vaccine.

In its sample, this clonotype was seen many times. The CDR3 DNA follows: TGTGCCAGCAGCCAGGGGCGGGTTGCTGAAGCTTTCTTT. This encodes CASSQGRVAEAFF. The chain uses TRBV3-1 and TRBJ1-1; TRBD1 might be the D (5 bases). Trimming stripped 3 bases from V and 6 bases from J, with 11 bases between. The germline CDR1 and CDR2 sequences are LGHDT and YNNKEL (reference sequence). This CDR3 has 13 amino acids.

The chain links TRBV30 to TRBJ1-2, with D unresolved. The CDR3 is made up of 14 amino acids. Germline V lookup: CDR1 GTSNPN, CDR2 SVGIG (reference sequence). Trimming took 3 bases from V and 4 from J, leaving 15 bases between them. The DNA for the CDR3 is TGTGCCTGGAGCCAAGCTGCCGGCGCCTATGGCTACACCTTC. Amino acid sequence: CAWSQAAGAYGYTF.

This clonotype was observed at least ten times. The V call is TRBV27, the J call TRBJ2-3; D ambiguous. This CDR3 contains 12 residues. The V end lost 4 bases, the J end lost 7 bases, and 9 bases lay between the germline ends. CDR1 is MNHEY, CDR2 SMNVEV, per germline (reference sequence). For the CDR3, the DNA is TGTGCCAGCAGTTCCGCTTCGAATACGCAGTATTTT. The encoded protein is CASSSASNTQYF.

This clonotype has ten or more counts. V usage is TRBV7-9 and J usage is TRBJ2-7, with D perhaps matching TRBD1 or TRBD2 (5 bases each). The ends were cut back, 1 base at V and 5 bases at J, with 18 bases in the middle. Germline loops: CDR1 SEHNR, CDR2 FQNEAQ (reference sequence). The CDR3 contains 16 residues. The CDR3 nucleotides are TGTGCCAGCAGCTTAGGAACGACCGGGGCGGGCGACGAGCAGTACTTC. This codes for CASSLGTTGAGDEQYF. The variable domain in full, completed from reference TRBV7-9 and TRBJ2-7, reads DTGVSQNPRHKITKRGQNVTFRCDPISEHNRLYWYRQTLGQGPEFLTYFQNEAQLEKSRLLSDRFSAERPKGSFSTLEIQRTEQGDSAMYLCASSLGTTGAGDEQYFGPGTRLTVT.

The rearrangement uses TRBV27 and TRBJ1-4; no definite D call. The CDR3 extends over 15 amino acids. Per the germline V gene, CDR1 is MNHEY and CDR2 is SMNVEV (reference sequence). Trimming shortened V by 0 bases and J by 8 bases, and 13 bases separated the two germline ends. The CDR3 nucleotides are TGTGCCAGCAGTTTATCCGGACTACCCGGCGAAAAACTGTTTTTT. This codes for CASSLSGLPGEKLFF. The complete variable domain, with remaining parts taken from reference TRBV27 and TRBJ1-4, reads EAQVTQNPRYLITVTGKKLTVTCSQNMNHEYMSWYRQDPGLGLRQIYYSMNVEVTDKGDVPEGYKVSRKEKRNFPLILESPSPNQTSLYFCASSLSGLPGEKLFFGSGTQLSVL.

This clonotype was detected many times. The J gene is TRBJ2-3, the V gene TRBV4-2; D is unclear. CDR1 and CDR2 (germline): LGHNA, YNFKEQ. V was pared by 5 bases and J by 6 bases, with 12 bases between. The CDR3 is 13 amino acids. CDR3 coding DNA: TGTGCCAGCAGCACCATCCCGCTTGATACGCAGTATTTT. This encodes CASSTIPLDTQYF.

This clonotype was counted between two and nine times. The chain employs TRBV23-1 and TRBJ2-7; 7 bases line up with TRBD2. TRBV23-1 is assigned to the ORF class and has an uncertain function. V shed 0 bases and J 0 bases; nucleotides not matched to a gene: 2. The CDR3 sequence is 15 residues long. This CDR3 reads CASSQSWGGSYEQYV. CDR3 DNA sequence: TGCGCCAGCAGTCAATCTTGGGGGGGCTCCTACGAGCAGTACGTC.

V is TRBV6-2 or TRBV6-3 and J is TRBJ2-7; 10 bases map to TRBD2. Germline V gives CDR1 MNHEY, CDR2 SVGEGT. CDR3 length equals 16 residues. Losses at the gene ends were 0 bases for V and 1 base for J; bases not matched to a gene: 3. The CDR3 region has the DNA TGTGCCAGCAGTTACTCTTCGACTAGCGGGTCCTACGAGCAGTACGTC. Its translation: CASSYSSTSGSYEQYV.

The V and J genes are TRBV18 and TRBJ2-1; TRBD2 might be the D (6 bases). The CDR3 sequence is 14 residues long. Trimming removed 3 bases at V and 3 bases at J, with 9 bases between. CDR1 KGHSH and CDR2 LQKENI come from the germline V gene. The CDR3 reads CASSPWDFYNEQFF. CDR3 nucleotide sequence: TGTGCCAGCTCACCCTGGGACTTCTACAATGAGCAGTTCTTC. Full variable domain (outside the CDR3, taken from reference TRBV18 and TRBJ2-1): NAGVMQNPRHLVRRRGQEARLRCSPMKGHSHVYWYRQLPEEGLKFMVYLQKENIIDESGMPKERFSAEFPKEGPSILRIQQVVRGDSAAYFCASSPWDFYNEQFFGPGTRLTVL.

The chain couples TRBV4-1 to TRBJ1-1, with D uncertain. Trimming cost V 2 bases and J 4 bases, with 8 bases left between them. Germline V gives CDR1 MGHRA, CDR2 YSYEKL. CDR3 size: 13 residues. CDR3 loop: CASSQTSLTEAFF. In DNA form, the CDR3 reads TGCGCCAGCAGCCAAACATCACTCACTGAAGCTTTCTTT.

Note on this clonotype: Possible read error: a much larger clone is one base away. The chain recombines TRBV4-1 with TRBJ1-5, with D perhaps TRBD1 (5 bases). Germline CDR1 is MGHRA and CDR2 is YSYEKL. The CDR3 length is 15 residues. The chain's CDR3 is CASSQDPRADQAQHF. CDR3 nucleotides: TGCGCCAGCAGCCAAGACCCCAGGGCGGATCAGGCCCAGCATTTT.

This clonotype was recorded many times. This chain uses TRBV7-9 with TRBJ2-2; 7 nucleotides agree with TRBD1. The CDR3 has 14 residues. The germline V gene encodes CDR1 SEHNR and CDR2 FQNEAQ (reference sequence). The V gene end was trimmed by 5 bases and the J gene end by 7 bases; junction bases not matched to a gene: 7. CDR3 sequence: CASSSQQGRGELFF. The CDR3, as DNA: TGTGCCAGCAGCAGTCAACAGGGGCGCGGGGAGCTGTTTTTT. Full variable domain (rest looked up from reference TRBV7-9 and TRBJ2-2): DTGVSQNPRHKITKRGQNVTFRCDPISEHNRLYWYRQTLGQGPEFLTYFQNEAQLEKSRLLSDRFSAERPKGSFSTLEIQRTEQGDSAMYLCASSSQQGRGELFFGEGSRLTVL.

This clonotype was seen repeatedly, ten times or more. The V gene is TRBV5-5, the J gene TRBJ1-5; maybe TRBD1 (5 bases). The CDR3 is 12 amino acids. Germline CDR1 SGHKS, CDR2 YYEKEE (reference sequence). Trimming cost V 4 bases and J 9 bases, with 11 bases left between them. The CDR3 here is CASSPEGRPQHF. CDR3 in DNA: TGTGCCAGCAGCCCGGAGGGACGGCCCCAGCATTTT.

The V gene is TRBV2, the J gene TRBJ2-5; D remains unclear. Germline V gives CDR1 SNHLY, CDR2 FYNNEI. Trimming left V 0 bases short and J 1 base short, with 6 bases between. The CDR3 sequence is 14 residues long. CDR3: CASSEAAAQETQYF. The CDR3 region has the DNA TGTGCCAGCAGTGAAGCGGCAGCCCAAGAGACCCAGTACTTC.

In this sample, this clonotype turned up many times. The chain links TRBV7-8 to TRBJ1-5, with no clear D. From germline, CDR1 is SGHVS and CDR2 FQNEAQ. V lost 6 bases and J lost 5, with 11 bases in between. The CDR3 contains 13 residues. DNA for the CDR3: TGTGCCAGCAGTCGGACCGCGGATCAGCCCCAGCATTTT. Protein sequence: CASSRTADQPQHF.

The chain couples TRBV9 to TRBJ2-7, with a possible D match to TRBD2 (7 bases). Trimming stripped 0 bases from V and 2 bases from J, with 12 bases between. The CDR3 sequence is 15 residues long. Germline V lookup: CDR1 SGDLS, CDR2 YYNGEE. CDR3 residues: CASSVGGGATYEQYF. DNA for the CDR3: TGTGCCAGCAGCGTAGGGGGGGGGGCGACCTACGAGCAGTACTTC.

In its sample, this clonotype was seen many times. This rearrangement joins TRBV6-2 or TRBV6-3 to TRBJ1-1; D gene uncertain. V was pared by 2 bases and J by 2 bases, with 12 bases between. Germline V gene sequence: CDR1 MNHEY, CDR2 SVGEGT. The CDR3 is made up of 15 amino acids. The CDR3 coding sequence is TGTGCCAGCAGTTACCTCATGAGGGCAAACACTGAAGCTTTCTTT. Amino acid sequence: CASSYLMRANTEAFF.

The sample holds a few counts of this clonotype. The rearrangement links TRBV7-9 to TRBJ2-1, with D unresolved. Germline V gene data show CDR1 as SEHNR and CDR2 as FQNEAQ (reference sequence). Trimming removed 1 base from V and 6 bases from J, with 4 bases in between. The CDR3 extends over 12 amino acids. This CDR3 reads CASSLGLNEQFF. CDR3 nucleotides: TGTGCCAGCAGCTTAGGACTCAATGAGCAGTTCTTC.

This clonotype was counted at least ten times. The chain joins TRBV7-9 to TRBJ2-7; 7 bases line up with TRBD2. The CDR3 contains 16 residues. From germline, CDR1 is SEHNR and CDR2 FQNEAQ (reference sequence). Losses at the gene ends were 7 bases for V and 0 bases for J; bases not matched to a gene: 12. Here the CDR3 DNA reads TGTGCCAGCACGTTCGGCGGGGGTTCGAGCTCCTACGAGCAGTACTTC. This gives the protein CASTFGGGSSSYEQYF.

This chain joins TRBV12-3 or TRBV12-4 and TRBJ1-1, with D possibly matching TRBD1 (6 bases). This CDR3 has 13 amino acids. V lost 6 bases and J 5 bases, leaving 13 bases between the germline ends. The CDR3 nucleotides read TGTGCCAGCAGAGCAGGAGGGGGGACTGAAGCTTTCTTT. Encoded protein: CASRAGGGTEAFF.

This chain joins TRBV4-1 and TRBJ1-5; 8 nucleotides align to TRBD1. Germline CDR1 and CDR2: MGHRA and YSYEKL. The CDR3 loop spans 15 amino acids. V shed 6 bases, J shed 6 bases, and the junction held 10 bases outside the gene matches. The CDR3 DNA reads as TGCGCCAGCAGTCTGGGACAGGAGTGGGGTCAGCCCCAGCATTTT. It translates to CASSLGQEWGQPQHF.

This clonotype occurred many times. The V and J genes are TRBV10-3 and TRBJ2-3; D might be TRBD1 (7 bases). The V end lost 11 bases, the J end lost 0 bases, and 15 bases lay between the germline ends. This CDR3 region has 14 residues. Per germline, CDR1 ENHRY and CDR2 SYGVKD. The CDR3 region is CAAEGARSTDTQYF. CDR3 bases: TGTGCCGCGGAGGGGGCGCGGAGCACAGATACGCAGTATTTT.

This clonotype occurred a few times. The chain uses TRBV27 and TRBJ2-7; D gene unclear. The CDR3 sequence is 15 residues long. The germline CDR1 and CDR2 sequences are MNHEY and SMNVEV (reference sequence). V was clipped by 5 bases and J by 1 base, with 15 bases between them. In DNA form, the CDR3 reads TGTGCCAGCAGTCCCTCCCCGAACTTTTCCTACGAGCAGTACTTC. Protein product: CASSPSPNFSYEQYF.

In this sample, this clonotype turned up many times. This chain connects TRBV24-1 to TRBJ2-3; no firm D call. Trimming pared 6 bases from V and 1 base from J, leaving 1 base between. Looked up from germline, CDR1 is KGHDR and CDR2 is SFDVKD. CDR3 length: 11 residues. CDR3 DNA sequence: TGTGCCACCAGTCGCACAGATACGCAGTATTTT. It codes for CATSRTDTQYF.

The rearrangement uses TRBV7-9 and TRBJ2-1; TRBD2 agrees at 8 bases. The CDR3 loop spans 16 amino acids. V lost 0 bases to trimming and J lost 8 bases; unmatched junction nucleotides: 9. The germline CDR1 and CDR2 sequences are SEHNR and FQNEAQ (reference sequence). As DNA, the CDR3 is TGTGCCAGCAGCTTAGCTACGGGGGGGCCGAATGATGAGCAGTTCTTC. It yields the protein CASSLATGGPNDEQFF.

The chain links TRBV4-2 to TRBJ2-1; TRBD1 agrees at 9 bases. Trimming took 2 bases from V and 6 from J; bases not matched to a gene: 11. This CDR3 is built from 17 residues. Germline assignment: CDR1 LGHNA and CDR2 YNFKEQ. The CDR3, as DNA: TGTGCCAGCAGCCAATCAGTACAGGGGGCGACATCCAATGAGCAGTTCTTC. This sequence encodes CASSQSVQGATSNEQFF.

This clonotype was recorded many times. The J gene is TRBJ2-7, the V gene TRBV3-1; no clear D. From germline, CDR1 is LGHDT and CDR2 YNNKEL (reference sequence). The V end lost 4 bases, the J end lost 3 bases, and 13 bases lay between the germline ends. The CDR3 covers 14 residues. CDR3 loop: CASSLRLGNYEQYF. The CDR3 nucleotides read TGTGCCAGCAGCCTTCGACTGGGGAACTACGAGCAGTACTTC.